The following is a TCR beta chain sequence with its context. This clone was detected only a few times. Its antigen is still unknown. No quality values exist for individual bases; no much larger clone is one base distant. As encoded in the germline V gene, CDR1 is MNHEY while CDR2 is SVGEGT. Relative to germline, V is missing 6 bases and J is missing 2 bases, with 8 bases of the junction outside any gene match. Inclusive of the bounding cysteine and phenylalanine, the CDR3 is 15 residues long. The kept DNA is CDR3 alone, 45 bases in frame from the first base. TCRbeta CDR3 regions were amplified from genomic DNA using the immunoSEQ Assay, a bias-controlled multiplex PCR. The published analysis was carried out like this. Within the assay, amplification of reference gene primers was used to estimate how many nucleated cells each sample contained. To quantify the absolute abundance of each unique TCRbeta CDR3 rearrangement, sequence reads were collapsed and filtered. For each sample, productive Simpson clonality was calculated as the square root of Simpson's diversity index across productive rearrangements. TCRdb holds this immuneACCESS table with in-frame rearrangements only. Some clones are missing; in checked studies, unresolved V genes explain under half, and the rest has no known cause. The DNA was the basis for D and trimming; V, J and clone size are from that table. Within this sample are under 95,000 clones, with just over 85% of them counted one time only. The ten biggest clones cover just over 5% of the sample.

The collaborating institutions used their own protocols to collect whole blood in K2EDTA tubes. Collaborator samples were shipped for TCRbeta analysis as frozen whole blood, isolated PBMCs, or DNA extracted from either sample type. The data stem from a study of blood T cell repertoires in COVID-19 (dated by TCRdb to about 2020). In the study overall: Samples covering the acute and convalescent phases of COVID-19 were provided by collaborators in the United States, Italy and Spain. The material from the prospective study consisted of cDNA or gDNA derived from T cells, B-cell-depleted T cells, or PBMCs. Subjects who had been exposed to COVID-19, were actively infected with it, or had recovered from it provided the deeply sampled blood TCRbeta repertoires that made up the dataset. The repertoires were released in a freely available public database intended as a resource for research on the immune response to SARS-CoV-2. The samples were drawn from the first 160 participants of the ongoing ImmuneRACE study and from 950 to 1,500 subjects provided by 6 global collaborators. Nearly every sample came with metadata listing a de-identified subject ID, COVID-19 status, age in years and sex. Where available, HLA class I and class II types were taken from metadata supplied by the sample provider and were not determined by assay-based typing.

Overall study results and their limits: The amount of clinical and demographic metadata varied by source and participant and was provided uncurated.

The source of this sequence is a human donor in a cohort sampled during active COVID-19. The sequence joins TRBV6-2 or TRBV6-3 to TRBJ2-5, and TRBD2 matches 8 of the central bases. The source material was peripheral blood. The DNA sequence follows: TGTGCCAGCAGCCAAGCGGGGGCCTCGCAAGAGACCCAGTACTTC. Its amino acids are CASSQAGASQETQYF.